This T cell receptor beta chain was sequenced for a study of T cells in Graves' hyperthyroidism and ophthalmopathy. Amplification of TCR beta CDR3 regions used RNA as the template. The HTBI primer set served for first-round RT-PCR of the TCR CDR3. Using its own MiXCR run on the multiplex PCR reads, TCRdb lists one record per CDR3 protein. The data contain over 500,000 distinct CDR3 sequences, about 14% of them singletons. The definition of stable Graves' hyperthyroidism was no ophthalmopathy progression within 18 months. Study-wide points: Most expanded thyroid clonotypes above 0.001 recurred in blood. The model predicted ophthalmopathy a median about 6.6 months before onset.

This clonotype was detected ten times or more. No antigen is known for it. Source material: blood. This TCR came from a middle-aged woman with Graves' hyperthyroidism.

The CDR3 reads CASSSRGRDEQYF. The DNA of the CDR3 is TGTGCCAGCAGCTCCCGGGGGCGCGACGAGCAGTACTTC. J is TRBJ2-7 and V is TRBV11-3, with D perhaps given as TRBD1 or TRBD2 (6 bases each). This CDR3 region has 13 residues. From germline, CDR1 is SGHNT and CDR2 YENEEA. Between the trimmed V and J ends, which lost 4 bases and 5 bases, there was a span of 12 bases. Full variable domain (missing parts from reference TRBV11-3 and TRBJ2-7): EAGVVQSPRYKIIEKKQPVAFWCNPISGHNTLYWYLQNLGQGPELLIRYENEEAVDDSQLPKDRFSAERLKGVDSTLKIQPAELGDSAVYLCASSSRGRDEQYFGPGTRLTVT.